This T cell receptor beta chain emerged from a study of cytomegalovirus exposure and HLA in healthy donors. Notes on the study in general: When analyzed later, a missense DCLRE1C variant was found to be linked to TCR beta V- and J-gene trimming.

CDR1 and CDR2 from the germline V gene are SGDLS and YYNGEE. The CDR3 is made up of 17 amino acids. The V and J ends lost 0 bases and 5 bases, in that order; junction bases with no gene match: 9. About this clone: Its specificity is unknown.

Primers: 60 Vbeta forward and 13 Jbeta reverse. The repertoire was sequenced with immunoSEQ multiplex PCR; TCRdb's copy has only in-frame clones and lacks some. This table holds tens of thousands of clones, more than 60% found once. The sequenced sample was PBMCs. This receptor was taken from a man between 18 and 35 years old in good health and CMV-seropositive. V gene TRBV9 combines with J gene TRBJ2-1; 9 bases are a match to TRBD2. In DNA form, the CDR3 reads TGTGCCAGCAGCGTAGGCGGTAGCGGGAGAGTCAACAATGAGCAGTTCTTC. Translation gives CASSVGGSGRVNNEQFF.